This T cell receptor beta chain appears in the sequencing data of a study of response to subunit inactivated influenza vaccine. Overall study results and limits: It was suggested by the authors that few new T cells are recruited by each seasonal influenza vaccination.

This clonotype was observed a few times. Antigen: not known. MiXCR, run by TCRdb on the RT-PCR reads, gives a single entry per CDR3 protein. The data contain roughly 790,000 distinct CDR3 sequences, over 20% of them singletons. V lost 4 bases, J lost 1 base, and 13 bases lay in between. The CDR3 is 16 amino acids. The germline gives CDR1 SGHVS, CDR2 FQNEAQ. This clonotype originated in a man aged 45-60 years who received an inactivated influenza vaccine. This rearrangement joins TRBV7-8 to TRBJ2-2; D is possibly TRBD1 or TRBD2 (5 bases each). The sample here was PBMCs from blood, taken approximately 5 days after vaccination. The CDR3 DNA reads as TGTGCCAGCAGCTGGGGGACCTCGAAGAACACCGGGGAGCTGTTTTTT. Amino acids: CASSWGTSKNTGELFF.